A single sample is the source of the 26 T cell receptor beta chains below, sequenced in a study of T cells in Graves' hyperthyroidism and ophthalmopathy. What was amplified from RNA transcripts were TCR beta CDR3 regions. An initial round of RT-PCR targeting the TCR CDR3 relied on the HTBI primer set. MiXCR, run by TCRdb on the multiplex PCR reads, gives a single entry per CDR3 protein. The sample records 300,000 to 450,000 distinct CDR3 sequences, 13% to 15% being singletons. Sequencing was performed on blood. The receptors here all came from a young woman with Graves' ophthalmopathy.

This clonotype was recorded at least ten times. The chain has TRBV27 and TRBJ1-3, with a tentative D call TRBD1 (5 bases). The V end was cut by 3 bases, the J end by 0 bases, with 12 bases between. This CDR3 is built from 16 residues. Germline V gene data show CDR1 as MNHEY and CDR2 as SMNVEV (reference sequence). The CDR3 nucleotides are TGTGCCAGCAGTTTCTCTGGGGGGATCTCTGGAAACACCATATATTTT. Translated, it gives CASSFSGGISGNTIYF.

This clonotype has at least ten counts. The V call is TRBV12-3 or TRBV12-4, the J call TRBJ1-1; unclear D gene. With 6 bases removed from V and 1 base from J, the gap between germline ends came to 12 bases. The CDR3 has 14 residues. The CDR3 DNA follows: TGTGCCAGCAGAACCCTCCCTGGGAACACTGAAGCTTTCTTT. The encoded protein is CASRTLPGNTEAFF.

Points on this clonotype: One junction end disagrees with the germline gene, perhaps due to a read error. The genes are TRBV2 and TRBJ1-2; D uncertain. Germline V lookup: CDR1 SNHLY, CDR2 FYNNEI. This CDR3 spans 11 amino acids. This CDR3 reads CTSSPATSCTF. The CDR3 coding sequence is TGTACCAGCAGTCCTGCGACTTCTTGCACCTTC.

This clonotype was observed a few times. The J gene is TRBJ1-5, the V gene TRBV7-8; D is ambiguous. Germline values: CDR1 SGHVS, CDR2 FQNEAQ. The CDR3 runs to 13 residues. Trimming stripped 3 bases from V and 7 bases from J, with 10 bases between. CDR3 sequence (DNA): TGTGCCAGCAGCTTGTCGTTCGGACAGCCCCAGCATTTT. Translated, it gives CASSLSFGQPQHF.

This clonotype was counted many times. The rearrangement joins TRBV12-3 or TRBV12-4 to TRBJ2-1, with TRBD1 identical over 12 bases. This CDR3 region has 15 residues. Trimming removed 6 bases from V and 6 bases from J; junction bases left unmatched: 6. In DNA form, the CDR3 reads TGTGCCAGCAGCCTTAGGGACAGGGGGCTCAATGAGCAGTTCTTC. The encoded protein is CASSLRDRGLNEQFF.

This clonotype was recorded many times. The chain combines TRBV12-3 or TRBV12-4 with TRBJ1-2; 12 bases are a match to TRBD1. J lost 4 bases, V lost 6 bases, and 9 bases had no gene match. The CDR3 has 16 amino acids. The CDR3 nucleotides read TGTGCCAGCAGGAGGGACAGGGGGCGACCCCCCTATGGCTACACCTTC. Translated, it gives CASRRDRGRPPYGYTF.

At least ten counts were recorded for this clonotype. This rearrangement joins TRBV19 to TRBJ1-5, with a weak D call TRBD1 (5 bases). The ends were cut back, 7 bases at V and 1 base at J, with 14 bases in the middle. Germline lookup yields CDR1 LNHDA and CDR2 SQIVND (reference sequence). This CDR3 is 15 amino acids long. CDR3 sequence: CASMAQGRSNQPQHF. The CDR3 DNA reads TGTGCCAGTATGGCCCAGGGCCGGAGCAATCAGCCCCAGCATTTT.

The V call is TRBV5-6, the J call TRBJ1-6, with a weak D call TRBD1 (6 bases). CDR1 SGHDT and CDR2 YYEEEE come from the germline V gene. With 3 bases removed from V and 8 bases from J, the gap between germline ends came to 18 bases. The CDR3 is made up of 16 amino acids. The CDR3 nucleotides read TGTGCCAGCAGCTCCGACAGGCCACGTAGAGATTCACCCCTCCACTTT. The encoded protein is CASSSDRPRRDSPLHF.

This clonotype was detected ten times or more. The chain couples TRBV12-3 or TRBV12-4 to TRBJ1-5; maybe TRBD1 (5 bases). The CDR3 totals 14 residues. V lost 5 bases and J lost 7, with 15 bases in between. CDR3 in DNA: TGTGCCAGCAGTAGTAGCTACGGGGGACAGCCCCAGCATTTT. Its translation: CASSSSYGGQPQHF.

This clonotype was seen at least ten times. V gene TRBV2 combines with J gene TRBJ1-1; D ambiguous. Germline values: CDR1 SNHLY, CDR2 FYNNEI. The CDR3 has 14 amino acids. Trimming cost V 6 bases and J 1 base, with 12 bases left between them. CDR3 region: CASRTVKRNTEAFF. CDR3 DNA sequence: TGTGCCAGCAGAACCGTTAAAAGGAACACTGAAGCTTTCTTT.

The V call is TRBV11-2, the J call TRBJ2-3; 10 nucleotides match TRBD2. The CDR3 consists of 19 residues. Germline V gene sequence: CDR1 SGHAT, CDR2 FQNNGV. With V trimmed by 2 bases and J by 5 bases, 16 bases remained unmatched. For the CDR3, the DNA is TGTGCCAGCAGCTTAAATGTCGGTGGGCTAGCGGGGGCGAAAGATACGCAGTATTTT. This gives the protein CASSLNVGGLAGAKDTQYF. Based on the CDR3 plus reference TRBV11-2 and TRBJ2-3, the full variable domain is EAGVAQSPRYKIIEKRQSVAFWCNPISGHATLYWYQQILGQGPKLLIQFQNNGVVDDSQLPKDRFSAERLKGVDSTLKIQPAKLEDSAVYLCASSLNVGGLAGAKDTQYFGPGTRLTVL.

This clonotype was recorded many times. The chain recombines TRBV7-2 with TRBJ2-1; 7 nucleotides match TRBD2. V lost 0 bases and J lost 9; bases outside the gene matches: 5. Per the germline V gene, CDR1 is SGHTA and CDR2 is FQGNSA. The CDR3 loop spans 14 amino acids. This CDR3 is CASSLAGGDSEQFF. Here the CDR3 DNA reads TGTGCCAGCAGCTTAGCTGGGGGGGATAGTGAGCAGTTCTTC.

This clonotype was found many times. CDR3: CASTLGQGGYGYTF. Written as DNA, the CDR3 is TGTGCCAGCACCCTCGGACAGGGGGGTTATGGCTACACCTTC. This rearrangement joins TRBV12-3 or TRBV12-4 to TRBJ1-2; 10 nucleotides match TRBD1. The trim removed 7 bases at V and 5 bases at J, leaving 7 bases unmatched. This CDR3 comprises 14 residues.

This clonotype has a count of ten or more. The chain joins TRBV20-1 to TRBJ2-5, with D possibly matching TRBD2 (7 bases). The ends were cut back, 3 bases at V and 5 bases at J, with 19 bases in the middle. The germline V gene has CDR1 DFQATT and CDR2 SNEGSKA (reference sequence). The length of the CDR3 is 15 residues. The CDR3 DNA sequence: TGCAGTGCTAGTGGGGGGGGGCCTTCGGGGGAGACCCAGTACTTC. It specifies CSASGGGPSGETQYF.

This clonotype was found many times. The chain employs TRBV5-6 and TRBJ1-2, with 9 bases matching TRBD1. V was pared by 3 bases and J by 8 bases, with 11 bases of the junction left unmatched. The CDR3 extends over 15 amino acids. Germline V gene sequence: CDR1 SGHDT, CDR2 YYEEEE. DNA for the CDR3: TGTGCCAGCAGCTCGGAAACGGGACAGGGCTGGGGCTACACCTTC. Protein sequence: CASSSETGQGWGYTF.

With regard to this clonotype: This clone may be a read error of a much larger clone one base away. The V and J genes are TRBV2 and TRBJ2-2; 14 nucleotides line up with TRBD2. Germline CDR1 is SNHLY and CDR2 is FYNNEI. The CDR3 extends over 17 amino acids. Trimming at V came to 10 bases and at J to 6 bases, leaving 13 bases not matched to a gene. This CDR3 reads CATREPGLAGVAGELFF. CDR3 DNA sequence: TGTGCCACCAGAGAACCGGGACTAGCGGGGGTGGCCGGGGAGCTGTTTTTT. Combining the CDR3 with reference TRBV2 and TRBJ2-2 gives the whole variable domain EPEVTQTPSHQVTQMGQEVILRCVPISNHLYFYWYRQILGQKVEFLVSFYNNEISEKSEIFDDQFSVERPDGSNFTLKIRSTKLEDSAMYFCATREPGLAGVAGELFFGEGSRLTVL.

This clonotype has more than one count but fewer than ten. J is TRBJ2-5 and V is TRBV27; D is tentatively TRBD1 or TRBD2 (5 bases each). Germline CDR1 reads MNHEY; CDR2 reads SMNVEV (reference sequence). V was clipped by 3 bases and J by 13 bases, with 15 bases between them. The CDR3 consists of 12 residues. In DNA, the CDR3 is TGTGCCAGCAGTTTCCAGGGAAGAGGGCTGTACTTC. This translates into CASSFQGRGLYF.

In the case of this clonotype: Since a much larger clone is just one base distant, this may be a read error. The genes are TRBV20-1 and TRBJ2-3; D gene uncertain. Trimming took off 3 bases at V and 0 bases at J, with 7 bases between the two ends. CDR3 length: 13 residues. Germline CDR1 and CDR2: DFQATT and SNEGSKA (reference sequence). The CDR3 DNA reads TGCAGTGCTAGTTGGCGGAGCACAGATACGCAGTATTTT. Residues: CSASWRSTDTQYF.

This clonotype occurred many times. The CDR3 DNA reads TGCAGTGCCCGAATTCGGGACAGCAATCAGCCCCAGCATTTT. This codes for CSARIRDSNQPQHF. The chain carries TRBV20-1 and TRBJ1-5, with TRBD1 as a possible D gene (5 bases). The V end lost 6 bases, the J end lost 1 base, and 13 bases lay between the germline ends. Germline V gene lookup returns CDR1 DFQATT and CDR2 SNEGSKA (reference sequence). The CDR3 runs 14 residues.

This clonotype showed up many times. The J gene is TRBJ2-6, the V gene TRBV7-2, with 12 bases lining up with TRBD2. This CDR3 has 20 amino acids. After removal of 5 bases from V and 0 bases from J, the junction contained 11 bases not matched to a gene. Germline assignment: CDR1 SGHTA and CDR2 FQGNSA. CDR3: CASSPGASGGVYSGANVLTF. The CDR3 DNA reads TGTGCCAGCAGCCCAGGTGCTAGCGGGGGGGTATACTCTGGGGCCAACGTCCTGACTTTC.

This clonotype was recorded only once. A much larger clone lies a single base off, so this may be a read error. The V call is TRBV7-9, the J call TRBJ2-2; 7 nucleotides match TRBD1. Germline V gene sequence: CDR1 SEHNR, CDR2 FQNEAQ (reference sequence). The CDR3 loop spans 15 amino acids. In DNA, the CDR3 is TGTGCCAGCAGCGCGACAGGGCAAAACACCGGGGAGCTGGTTTTT. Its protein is CASSATGQNTGELVF.

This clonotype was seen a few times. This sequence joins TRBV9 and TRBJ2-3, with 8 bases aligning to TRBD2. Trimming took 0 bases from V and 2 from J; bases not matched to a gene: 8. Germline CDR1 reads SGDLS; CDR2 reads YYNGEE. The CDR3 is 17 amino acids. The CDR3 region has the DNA TGTGCCAGCAGCGTAGAGTGGCGGGGGGCGCCCACAGATACGCAGTATTTT. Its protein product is CASSVEWRGAPTDTQYF.

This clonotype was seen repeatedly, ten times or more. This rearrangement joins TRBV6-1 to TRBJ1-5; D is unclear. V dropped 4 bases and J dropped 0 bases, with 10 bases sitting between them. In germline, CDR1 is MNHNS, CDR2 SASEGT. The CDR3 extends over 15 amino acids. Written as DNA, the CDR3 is TGTGCCAGCAGTGGGTGGCCCCTTAGCAATCAGCCCCAGCATTTT. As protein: CASSGWPLSNQPQHF.

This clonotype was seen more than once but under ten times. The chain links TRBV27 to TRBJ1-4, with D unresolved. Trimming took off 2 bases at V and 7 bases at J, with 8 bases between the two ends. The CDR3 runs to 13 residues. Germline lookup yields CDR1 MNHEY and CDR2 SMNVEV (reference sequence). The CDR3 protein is CASSLIPVEKLFF. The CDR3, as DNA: TGTGCCAGCAGTTTAATCCCAGTTGAAAAACTGTTTTTT. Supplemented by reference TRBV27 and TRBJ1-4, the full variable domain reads EAQVTQNPRYLITVTGKKLTVTCSQNMNHEYMSWYRQDPGLGLRQIYYSMNVEVTDKGDVPEGYKVSRKEKRNFPLILESPSPNQTSLYFCASSLIPVEKLFFGSGTQLSVL.

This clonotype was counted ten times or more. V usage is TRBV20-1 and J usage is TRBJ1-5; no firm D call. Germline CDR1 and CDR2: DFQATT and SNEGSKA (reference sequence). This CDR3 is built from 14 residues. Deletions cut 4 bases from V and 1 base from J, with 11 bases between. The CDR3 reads CSATTWESNQPQHF. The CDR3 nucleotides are TGCAGTGCTACGACCTGGGAGAGCAATCAGCCCCAGCATTTT.

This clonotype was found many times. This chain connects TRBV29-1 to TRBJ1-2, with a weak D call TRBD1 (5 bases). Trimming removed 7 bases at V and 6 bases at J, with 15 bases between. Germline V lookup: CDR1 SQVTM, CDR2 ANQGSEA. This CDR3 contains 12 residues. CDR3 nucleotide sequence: TGCAGCGCCGACAGACTAGCGGATGGCTACACCTTC. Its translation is CSADRLADGYTF.